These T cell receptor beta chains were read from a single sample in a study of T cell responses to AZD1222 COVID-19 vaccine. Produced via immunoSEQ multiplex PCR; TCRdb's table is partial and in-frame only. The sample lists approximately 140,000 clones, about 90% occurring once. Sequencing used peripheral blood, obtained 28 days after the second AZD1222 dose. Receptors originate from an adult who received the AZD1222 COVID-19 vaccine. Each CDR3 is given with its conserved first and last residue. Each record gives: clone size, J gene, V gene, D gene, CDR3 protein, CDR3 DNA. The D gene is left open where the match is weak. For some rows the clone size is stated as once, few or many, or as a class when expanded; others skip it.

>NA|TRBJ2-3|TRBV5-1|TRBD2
CASSPWSAGAGDTQYF
TGCGCCAGCAGCCCCTGGTCGGCGGGAGCGGGAGATACGCAGTATTTT
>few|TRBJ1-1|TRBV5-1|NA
CASPVRGSVNTEAFF
TGCGCCAGCCCCGTTAGGGGGAGTGTGAACACTGAAGCTTTCTTT
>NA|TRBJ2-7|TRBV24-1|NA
CATSDGRIPNYEQYF
TGTGCCACCAGTGATGGACGGATTCCGAACTACGAGCAGTACTTC
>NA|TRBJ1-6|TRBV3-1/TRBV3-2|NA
CASSQGQGLNSPLHF
TGTGCCAGCAGCCAAGGGCAGGGACTTAATTCACCCCTCCACTTT
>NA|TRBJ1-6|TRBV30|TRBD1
CAWRRNGQGTSPLHF
TGTGCCTGGAGAAGAAACGGACAGGGGACTTCACCCCTCCACTTT
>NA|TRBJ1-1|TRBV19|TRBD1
CASSTTGRNTEAFF
TGTGCCAGTAGTACGACAGGGCGGAACACTGAAGCTTTCTTT
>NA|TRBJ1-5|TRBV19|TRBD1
CASSPGGGPGSYSNQPQHF
TGTGCCAGTAGTCCAGGGGGGGGACCGGGGTCGTATAGCAATCAGCCCCAGCATTTT
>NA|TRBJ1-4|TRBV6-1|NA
CACRDKANEKLFF
TGTGCCTGTAGGGACAAGGCTAATGAAAAACTGTTTTTT
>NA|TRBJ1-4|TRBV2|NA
CASSEVWTDFWF
TGTGCCAGCAGTGAAGTTTGGACGGACTTTTGGTTT
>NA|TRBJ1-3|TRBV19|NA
CASSIPGGQGGNTIYF
TGTGCCAGTAGTATTCCGGGAGGCCAAGGAGGAAACACCATATATTTT
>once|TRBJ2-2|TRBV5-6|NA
CASSLNTGELFF
TGTGCCAGCAGTCTCAACACCGGGGAGCTGTTTTTT
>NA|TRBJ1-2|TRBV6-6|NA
CASSYPGSSDYGYTF
TGTGCCAGCAGTTACCCGGGGTCGTCGGACTATGGCTACACCTTC
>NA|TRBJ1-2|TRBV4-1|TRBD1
CASSQEGTGANNYGYTF
TGCGCCAGCAGCCAAGAGGGGACAGGGGCTAACAACTATGGCTACACCTTC
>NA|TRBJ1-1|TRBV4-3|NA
CASSQGRLTEAFF
TGCGCCAGCAGCCAAGGCAGGCTCACTGAAGCTTTCTTT
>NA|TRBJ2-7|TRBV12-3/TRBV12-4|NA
CASSLGGSYEQYF
TGTGCCAGCAGTTTGGGGGGAAGCTACGAGCAGTACTTC
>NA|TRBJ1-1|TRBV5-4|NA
CASSLERGRNTEAFF
TGTGCCAGCAGCTTGGAGCGGGGTCGCAACACTGAAGCTTTCTTT
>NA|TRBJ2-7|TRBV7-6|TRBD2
CASRRTSGRLDSFEQYF
TGTGCCAGCAGGCGGACTAGCGGGAGGCTTGATTCGTTCGAGCAGTACTTC
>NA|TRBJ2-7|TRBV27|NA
CASSSLPVLEQYF
TGTGCCAGCAGTTCCCTCCCGGTGCTCGAGCAGTACTTC
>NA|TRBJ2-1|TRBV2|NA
CASSVLVSYNEQFF
TGTGCCAGCAGTGTACTAGTCTCCTACAATGAGCAGTTCTTC
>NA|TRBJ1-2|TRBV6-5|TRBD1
CASSRDQGGGYTF
TGTGCCAGCAGTCGCGACCAGGGGGGTGGCTACACCTTC
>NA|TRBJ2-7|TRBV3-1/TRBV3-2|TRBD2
CASSQGTRLYEQYF
TGTGCCAGCAGCCAAGGGACTAGACTCTACGAGCAGTACTTC
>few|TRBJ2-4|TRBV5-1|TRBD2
CASSWTSGGGGIQYF
TGCGCCAGCAGCTGGACTAGCGGGGGAGGAGGCATTCAGTACTTC
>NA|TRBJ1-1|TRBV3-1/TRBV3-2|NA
CASSQETQGALNTEAFF
TGTGCCAGCAGCCAAGAGACCCAAGGGGCCCTGAACACTGAAGCTTTCTTT
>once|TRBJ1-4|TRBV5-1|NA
CASSLAGQIATNEKLFF
TGCGCCAGCAGCTTGGCAGGACAGATCGCAACTAATGAAAAACTGTTTTTT
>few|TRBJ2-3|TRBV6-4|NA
CASSGSSGSTDTQYF
TGTGCCAGCAGTGGGTCAAGCGGTAGCACAGATACGCAGTATTTT
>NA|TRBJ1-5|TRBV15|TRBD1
CATRAAVGGHQPQHF
TGTGCCACCAGAGCGGCCGTAGGGGGCCATCAGCCCCAGCATTTT
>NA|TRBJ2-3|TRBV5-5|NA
CASTSPYADTQYF
TGTGCCAGCACTAGTCCTTACGCAGATACGCAGTATTTT
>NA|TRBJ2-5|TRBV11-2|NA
CASSLVPGGGQETQYF
TGTGCCAGCAGCTTAGTTCCCGGTGGCGGCCAAGAGACCCAGTACTTC
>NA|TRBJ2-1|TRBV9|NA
CASSTSGTDSNEQFF
TGTGCCAGCAGCACTTCCGGGACTGACAGCAATGAGCAGTTCTTC
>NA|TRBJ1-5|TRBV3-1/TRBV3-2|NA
CASSQGLRGSDQPQHF
TGTGCCAGCAGCCAAGGCCTCCGGGGTTCCGATCAGCCCCAGCATTTT
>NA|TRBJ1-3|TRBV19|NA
CASSHDGNSGNTIYF
TGTGCCAGTAGCCACGACGGCAACTCTGGAAACACCATATATTTT
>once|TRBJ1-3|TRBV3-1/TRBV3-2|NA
CASSQVGSGNTIYF
TGTGCCAGCAGCCAAGTGGGGTCTGGAAACACCATATATTTT
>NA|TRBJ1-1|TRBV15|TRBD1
CATSLRDRGEAFF
TGTGCCACCAGCTTAAGGGACAGGGGTGAAGCTTTCTTT
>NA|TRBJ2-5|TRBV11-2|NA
CASSLERTGTQYF
TGTGCCAGCAGCTTGGAGCGGACGGGGACCCAGTACTTC
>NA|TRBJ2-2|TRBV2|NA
CASTPPQKTGELFF
TGTGCCAGCACCCCCCCCCAGAAGACCGGGGAGCTGTTTTTT
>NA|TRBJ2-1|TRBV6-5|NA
CASSYAGTKQFF
TGTGCCAGCAGTTACGCCGGGACAAAGCAGTTCTTC
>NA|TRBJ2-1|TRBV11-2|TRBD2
CASSFSGTSMDEQFF
TGTGCCAGCAGCTTTTCCGGGACTAGCATGGATGAGCAGTTCTTC
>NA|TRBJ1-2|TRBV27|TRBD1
CASSSPSQGQGGYTF
TGTGCCAGCAGTTCACCCTCACAGGGGCAGGGTGGCTACACCTTC
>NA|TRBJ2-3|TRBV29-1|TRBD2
CSVELAGSDTQYF
TGCAGCGTTGAACTAGCGGGGTCCGATACGCAGTATTTT
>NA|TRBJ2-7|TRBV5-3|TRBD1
CARSIGQGDYEQYF
TGTGCCAGAAGCATAGGACAGGGTGACTACGAGCAGTACTTC
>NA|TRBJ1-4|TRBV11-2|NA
CASSLTTNEKLFF
TGTGCCAGCAGCTTGACAACTAATGAAAAACTGTTTTTT
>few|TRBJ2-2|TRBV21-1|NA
CASSNVENTGELFF
TGTGCCAGCAGCAACGTTGAAAACACCGGGGAGCTGTTTTTT